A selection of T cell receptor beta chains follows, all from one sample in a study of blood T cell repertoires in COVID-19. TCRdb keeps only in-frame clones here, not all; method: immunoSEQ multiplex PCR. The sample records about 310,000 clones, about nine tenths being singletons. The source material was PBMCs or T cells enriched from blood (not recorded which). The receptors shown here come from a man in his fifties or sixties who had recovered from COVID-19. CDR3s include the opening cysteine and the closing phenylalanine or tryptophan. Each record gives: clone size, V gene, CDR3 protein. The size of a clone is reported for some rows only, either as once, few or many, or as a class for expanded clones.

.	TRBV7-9	CASNVRTSGAGQETQYF
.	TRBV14	CASNPLGRPQETQYF
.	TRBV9	CASSVSLDRGEQYF
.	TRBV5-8	CASSLGQEISGTQYF
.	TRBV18	CASSHYNRATNEKLFF
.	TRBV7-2	CASSLASSGGYGVYSNQPQHF
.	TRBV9	CASSVGQGDRDGYTF
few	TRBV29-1	CSVDSKTGNEQFF
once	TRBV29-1	CSVGMGDFNSPLHF
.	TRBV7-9	CASSEGSGGGLGNQPQHF
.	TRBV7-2	CASSFAEGGFYGYTF
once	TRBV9	CASRGHASEAFF
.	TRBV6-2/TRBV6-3	CASSYSRERTYNQPQHF
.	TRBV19	CASFGTGTSGRAGELFF
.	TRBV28	CASSFEGRGLRGYTF
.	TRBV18	CASSETGTALSWLFF
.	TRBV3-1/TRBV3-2	CASSPHGQGEEYGYTF
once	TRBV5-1	CASSYGPGQPYSNQPQHF
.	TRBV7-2	CASSLAGQGWSNQPQHF
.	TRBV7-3	CASSPLRTSGSYNEQFF
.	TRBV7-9	CASSPGQGANEQFF
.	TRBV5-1	CASSLGTGGPRETQYF
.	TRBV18	CASSPGGVSYEQYF
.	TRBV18	CASSRTGRVDQPQHF
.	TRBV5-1	CASSYGPETGGNTIYF
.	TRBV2	CASSVSEGYTF
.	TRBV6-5	CASSRTSGSVGELFF
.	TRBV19	CASSDRSGDTQYF
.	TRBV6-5	CASPWRERLDTQYF
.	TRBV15	CATSRGEGGKNTEAFF
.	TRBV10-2	CASREGLNSPLHF
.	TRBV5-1	CASSLGRGSQETQYF
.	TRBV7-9	CASSLTSPRQGKTGELFF
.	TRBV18	CASSPSGGYEQYF
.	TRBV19	CASSIDRETGELFF
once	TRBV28	CATASATEAFF
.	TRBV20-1	CSASGTGGWSF
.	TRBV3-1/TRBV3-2	CASSQGTSGSWGNEQFF
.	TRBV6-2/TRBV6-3	CASSSNTGLGYTF
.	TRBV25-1	CASSGDFWGYTF